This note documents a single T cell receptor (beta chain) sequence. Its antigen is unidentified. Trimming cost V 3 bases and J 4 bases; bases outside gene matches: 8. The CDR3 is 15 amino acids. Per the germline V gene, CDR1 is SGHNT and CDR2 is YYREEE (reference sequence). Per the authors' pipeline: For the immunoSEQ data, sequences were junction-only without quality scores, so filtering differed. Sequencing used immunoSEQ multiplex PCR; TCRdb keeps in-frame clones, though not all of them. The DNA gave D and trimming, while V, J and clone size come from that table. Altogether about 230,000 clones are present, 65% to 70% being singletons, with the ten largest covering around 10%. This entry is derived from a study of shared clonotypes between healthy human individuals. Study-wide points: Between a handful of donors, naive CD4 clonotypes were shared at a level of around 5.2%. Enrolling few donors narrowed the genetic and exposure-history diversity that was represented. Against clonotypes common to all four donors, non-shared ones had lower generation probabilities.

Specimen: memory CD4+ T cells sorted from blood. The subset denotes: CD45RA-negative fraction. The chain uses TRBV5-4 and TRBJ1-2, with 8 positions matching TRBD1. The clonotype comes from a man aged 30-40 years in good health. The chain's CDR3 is CASSSDREGFYGYTF. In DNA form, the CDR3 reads TGTGCCAGCAGCTCGGACAGGGAGGGATTCTATGGCTACACCTTC.